This is a list of T cell receptor beta chains from one sample in a study of CD8+ T cells in alopecia areata. Using immunoSEQ multiplex PCR, the repertoire was profiled, and TCRdb retains in-frame clones only, with some absent. The profile covers 200,000 to 250,000 clones, with 66% appearing a single time and approximately 1.2% taken by the ten largest. The source was CD4+ T cells sorted from blood, collected at approximately week 42, from a patient treated with tofacitinib. These receptors were obtained from a human donor with alopecia areata. Each CDR3 is given with its conserved first and last residue. A D gene is named only where the DNA matches it firmly. Rows may omit the clone size; those that give it use once, few, many or a size class.

clone_size,v_call,d_call,j_call,cdr3_length,cdr3_nt,cdr3_aa
few,TRBV7-2,NA,TRBJ1-5,15,TGTGCCAGCAGCTTAGTTGGTCCAGACACTCAGCCCCAGCATTTT,CASSLVGPDTQPQHF
once,TRBV13,NA,TRBJ2-5,14,TGTGCCAGCAGCTCGCCCCGGGACTTCATGATCCAGTACTTC,CASSSPRDFMIQYF
NA,TRBV5-1,NA,TRBJ2-3,14,TGCGCCAGCAGCGTCCGGGACCCAGAGAATACGCAGTATTTT,CASSVRDPENTQYF
NA,TRBV14,TRBD2,TRBJ2-7,13,TGTGCCAGCAGTGGGCTAGCGGGGGCTCATCAATACTTC,CASSGLAGAHQYF
NA,TRBV25-1,NA,TRBJ2-4,14,TGTGCCAGCAGTGAATCGGGTAGCAAAAACATTCAGTACTTC,CASSESGSKNIQYF
NA,TRBV20-1,NA,TRBJ1-2,10,TGCAGTGCTAGTGGGAGCGGCTACACCTTC,CSASGSGYTF
NA,TRBV7-8,TRBD1,TRBJ1-5,17,TGTGCCAGCAGCTTAGGATACCGGGACAGGGATAATCAGCCCCAGCATTTT,CASSLGYRDRDNQPQHF
NA,TRBV4-3,NA,TRBJ1-2,15,TGCGCCAGCAGCCAAGAGGCGGGGCGCGACTATGGCTACACCTTC,CASSQEAGRDYGYTF
NA,TRBV5-1,TRBD1,TRBJ2-7,15,TGCGCCAGCAGCCCCGGGACAGGGTTTTCCTACGAGCAGTACTTC,CASSPGTGFSYEQYF
many,TRBV11-3,NA,TRBJ1-6,12,TGTGCCAGCAGCCTAAACGCCGGGCCCCTCCACTTT,CASSLNAGPLHF
NA,TRBV29-1,TRBD2,TRBJ2-5,13,TGCAGCGCCTCGACAGCGGGGTTAGAGACCCAGTACTTC,CSASTAGLETQYF
NA,TRBV19,NA,TRBJ1-1,13,TGTGCCAGTAGTATTAGGATGGACACTGAAGCTTTCTTT,CASSIRMDTEAFF
NA,TRBV4-3,NA,TRBJ1-6,16,TGCGCCAGCAGCCCCGGCACAAGGGGGACCAGTTCACCCCTCCACTTT,CASSPGTRGTSSPLHF
NA,TRBV4-3,TRBD2,TRBJ2-1,15,TGCGCCAGCAGCCAAGATCGCGGGGGCTACAATGAGCAGTTCTTC,CASSQDRGGYNEQFF
NA,TRBV10-2,TRBD1,TRBJ1-6,15,TGCGCCAGCAGAAGAGCCGGGACAGGAAATTCACCCCTCCACTTT,CASRRAGTGNSPLHF
NA,TRBV29-1,TRBD2,TRBJ2-3,13,TGCAGCATTTTAGCGGGGGCGTCAGATACGCAGTATTTT,CSILAGASDTQYF
NA,TRBV6-6,NA,TRBJ2-2,14,TGTGCCAGCAGTTACAGCTCGAACACCGGGGAGCTGTTTTTT,CASSYSSNTGELFF
NA,TRBV15,NA,TRBJ2-5,15,TGTGCCACCAGCAGCGAACCTAGTGGGGCGGAGACCCAGTACTTC,CATSSEPSGAETQYF
NA,TRBV6-5,NA,TRBJ1-2,13,TGTGCCAGCACCCGAGGCCTCCGCTATGGCTACACCTTC,CASTRGLRYGYTF
NA,TRBV2,TRBD2,TRBJ2-1,15,TGTGCCAGCAGAGCCAGCGGGGGGCCCTACAATGAGCAGTTCTTC,CASRASGGPYNEQFF
NA,TRBV11-2,NA,TRBJ2-1,16,TGTGCCAGCAGCTTAGACGGGGCAGGGCGTGGTAATGAGCAGTTCTTC,CASSLDGAGRGNEQFF
once,TRBV15,NA,TRBJ2-7,15,TGTGCCACCAGCAGAGATACGACAGTAAGCTACGAGCAGTACTTC,CATSRDTTVSYEQYF
NA,TRBV4-3,NA,TRBJ2-3,15,TGCGCCAGCAGCCGATCCAAGGGGTTACAAGCTACGCAGTATTTT,CASSRSKGLQATQYF
few,TRBV11-2,NA,TRBJ2-7,13,TGTGCCAGCAGCTTCGGACAGATCTACGAGCAGTACTTC,CASSFGQIYEQYF
NA,TRBV29-1,NA,TRBJ1-3,13,TGCAGCGTTGTTGTGTACTCTGGAAACACCATATATTTT,CSVVVYSGNTIYF
few,TRBV5-1,TRBD2,TRBJ2-3,16,TGCGCCAGCAGCTTGGGGACTAGCGGGGGACGAGATACGCAGTATTTT,CASSLGTSGGRDTQYF
NA,TRBV29-1,TRBD1,TRBJ1-5,13,TGCAGCGTTAGGACAGGGGGGAATCAGCCCCAGCATTTT,CSVRTGGNQPQHF
NA,TRBV30,TRBD1,TRBJ2-2,15,TGTGCCTGGAGATTCGTGGACAGGGATACCGGGGAGCTGTTTTTT,CAWRFVDRDTGELFF
NA,TRBV30,NA,TRBJ1-2,11,TGTGCCTGGGGTTTGGGGGCCGGCTACACCTTC,CAWGLGAGYTF
NA,TRBV2,NA,TRBJ1-1,13,TGTGCCAGCAGTGATCTCCCGGCCGGTGAAGCTTTCTTT,CASSDLPAGEAFF
NA,TRBV5-1,NA,TRBJ2-7,13,TGCGCCAGCTCGGACGAGACCCTTTACGAGCAGTACTTC,CASSDETLYEQYF
NA,TRBV30,NA,TRBJ2-7,15,TGTGCCTGGAGCCGAGTCGCCGGGGCTCGTCTCGAGCAGTACTTC,CAWSRVAGARLEQYF
NA,TRBV13,NA,TRBJ2-7,11,TGTGCCAGCAGCTTAGTCCGCGAGCAGTACTTC,CASSLVREQYF
few,TRBV4-3,NA,TRBJ1-1,13,TGCGCCAGCAGCCAATCGGGGCGGACTGAAGCTTTCTTT,CASSQSGRTEAFF
NA,TRBV11-2,TRBD1,TRBJ1-1,15,TGTGCCAGCAGCTTGGACAGGGTGTTCCGTCCTGAAGCTTTCTTT,CASSLDRVFRPEAFF
few,TRBV19,NA,TRBJ2-2,12,TGTGCCAGTAGAACGGGCACCGGGGAGCTGTTTTTT,CASRTGTGELFF
NA,TRBV5-6,NA,TRBJ1-5,13,TGTGCCAGCAGCTTGTCCCTCAATCAGCCCCAGCATTTT,CASSLSLNQPQHF
NA,TRBV5-4,TRBD1,TRBJ1-6,17,TGTGCCAGCAGCCGCGGACAGGGTTTAACGTATAATTCACCCCTCCACTTT,CASSRGQGLTYNSPLHF
few,TRBV29-1,NA,TRBJ2-7,12,TGCAGCGTTGAGGGGAATGATCACGAGCAGTACTTC,CSVEGNDHEQYF
few,TRBV5-6,NA,TRBJ2-5,14,TGTGCCAGCAGCCCCGGGCCGGGGTTAGAGACCCAGTACTTC,CASSPGPGLETQYF
NA,TRBV27,TRBD1,TRBJ2-3,18,TGTGCCAGCAGTTTAGGGACAGGGGCGGCGGTTTCCACAGATACGCAGTATTTT,CASSLGTGAAVSTDTQYF
NA,TRBV2,NA,TRBJ2-7,11,TGTGCCAGCAGTGTGATGAATGAGCAGTACTTC,CASSVMNEQYF